The sequence of this T cell receptor (beta chain) was determined in a study of shared clonotypes between healthy human individuals. Findings and limits, study-wide: A generally larger estimated richness was seen in naive subsets than in memory subsets.

The CDR3 sequence is 13 residues long. Trimming cost V 1 base and J 3 bases, with 7 bases left between them. Looked up from germline, CDR1 is MGHRA and CDR2 is YSYEKL. Comments on this clone: The antigen is not known.

Only in-frame clones appear in the TCRdb table, and some are missing; sequencing was by immunoSEQ multiplex PCR. The data contain 1.4 million to 1.5 million clones, roughly 96% of them singletons. Investigators divided CD4+ cells into CD45RA+ naive and CD45RA-negative memory subsets. The chain is built from TRBV4-1 and TRBJ2-7; D uncertain. Sequencing was carried out using naive CD4+ T cells sorted from blood. Indicated subset: CD45RA+ positively selected. The clonotype originates from a man younger than 45 in good health. DNA of the CDR3: TGCGCCAGCAGCCAAGCCATTGACTACGAGCAGTACTTC. This encodes CASSQAIDYEQYF.